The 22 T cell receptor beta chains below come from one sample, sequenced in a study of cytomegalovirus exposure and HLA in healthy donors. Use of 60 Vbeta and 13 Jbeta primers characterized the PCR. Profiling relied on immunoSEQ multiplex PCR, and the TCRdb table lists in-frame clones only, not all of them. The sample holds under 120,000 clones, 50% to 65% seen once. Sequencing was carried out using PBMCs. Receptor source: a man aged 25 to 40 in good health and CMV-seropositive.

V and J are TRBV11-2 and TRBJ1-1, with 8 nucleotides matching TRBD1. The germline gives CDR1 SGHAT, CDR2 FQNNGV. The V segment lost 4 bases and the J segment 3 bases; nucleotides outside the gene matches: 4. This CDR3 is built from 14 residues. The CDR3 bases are TGTGCCAGCAGCTGGACAGGGAGCCACACTGAAGCTTTCTTT. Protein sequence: CASSWTGSHTEAFF. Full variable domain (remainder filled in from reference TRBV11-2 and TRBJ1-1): EAGVAQSPRYKIIEKRQSVAFWCNPISGHATLYWYQQILGQGPKLLIQFQNNGVVDDSQLPKDRFSAERLKGVDSTLKIQPAKLEDSAVYLCASSWTGSHTEAFFGQGTRLTVV.

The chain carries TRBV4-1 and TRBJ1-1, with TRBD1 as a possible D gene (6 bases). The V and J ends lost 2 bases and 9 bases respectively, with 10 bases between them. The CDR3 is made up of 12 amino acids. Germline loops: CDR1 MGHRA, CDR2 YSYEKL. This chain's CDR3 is CASSQNRDKAFF. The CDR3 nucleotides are TGCGCCAGCAGCCAAAACAGGGATAAAGCTTTCTTT.

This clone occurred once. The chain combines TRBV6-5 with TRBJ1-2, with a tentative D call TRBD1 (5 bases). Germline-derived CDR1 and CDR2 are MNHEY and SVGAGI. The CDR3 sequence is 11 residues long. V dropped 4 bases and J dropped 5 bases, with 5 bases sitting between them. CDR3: CASSSGYGYTF. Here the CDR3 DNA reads TGTGCCAGCAGTTCAGGGTATGGCTACACCTTC.

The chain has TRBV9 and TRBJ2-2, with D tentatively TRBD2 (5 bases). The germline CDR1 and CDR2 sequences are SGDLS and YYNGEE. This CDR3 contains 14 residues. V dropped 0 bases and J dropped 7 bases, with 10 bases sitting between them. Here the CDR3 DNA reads TGTGCCAGCAGCGTAGTCGTCAGCGGCGGGGAGCTGTTTTTT. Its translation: CASSVVVSGGELFF.

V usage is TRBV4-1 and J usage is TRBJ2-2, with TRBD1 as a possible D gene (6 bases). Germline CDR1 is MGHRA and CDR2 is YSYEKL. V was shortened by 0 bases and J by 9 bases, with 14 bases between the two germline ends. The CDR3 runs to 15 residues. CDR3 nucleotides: TGCGCCAGCAGCCAAGAGGGACAAGGAAACCGGGAGCTGTTTTTT. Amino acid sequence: CASSQEGQGNRELFF.

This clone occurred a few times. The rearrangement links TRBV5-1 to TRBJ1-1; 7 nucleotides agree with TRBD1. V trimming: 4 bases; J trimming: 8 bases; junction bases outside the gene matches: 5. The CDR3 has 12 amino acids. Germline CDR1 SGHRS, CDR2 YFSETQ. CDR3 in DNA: TGCGCCAGCAGCCCAGAGACAGGGGAAGCTTTCTTT. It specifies CASSPETGEAFF.

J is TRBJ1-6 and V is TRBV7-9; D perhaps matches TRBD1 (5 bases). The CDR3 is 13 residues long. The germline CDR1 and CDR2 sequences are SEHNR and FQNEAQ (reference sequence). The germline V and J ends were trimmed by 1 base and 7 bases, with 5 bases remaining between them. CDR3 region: CASSLEGNSPLHF. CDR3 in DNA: TGTGCCAGCAGCTTAGAGGGGAATTCACCCCTCCACTTT.

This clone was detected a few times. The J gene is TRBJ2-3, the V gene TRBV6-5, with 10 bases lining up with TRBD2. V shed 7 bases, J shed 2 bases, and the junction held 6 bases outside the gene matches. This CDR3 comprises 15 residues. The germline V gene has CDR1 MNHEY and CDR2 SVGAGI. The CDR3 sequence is CASTSSGGATDTQYF. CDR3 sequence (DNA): TGTGCCAGCACCTCGAGCGGGGGGGCCACAGATACGCAGTATTTT.

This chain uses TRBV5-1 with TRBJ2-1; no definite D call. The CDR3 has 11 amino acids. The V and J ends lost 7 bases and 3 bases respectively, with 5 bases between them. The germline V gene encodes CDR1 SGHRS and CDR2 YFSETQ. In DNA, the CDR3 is TGCGCCAGCTTCAACTACAATGAGCAGTTCTTC. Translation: CASFNYNEQFF.

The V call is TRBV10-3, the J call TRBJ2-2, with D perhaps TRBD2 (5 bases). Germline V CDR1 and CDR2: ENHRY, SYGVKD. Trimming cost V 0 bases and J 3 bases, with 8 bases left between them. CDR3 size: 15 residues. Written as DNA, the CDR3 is TGTGCCATCAGTGAGTCCGAGGGTTACACCGGGGAGCTGTTTTTT. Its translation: CAISESEGYTGELFF.

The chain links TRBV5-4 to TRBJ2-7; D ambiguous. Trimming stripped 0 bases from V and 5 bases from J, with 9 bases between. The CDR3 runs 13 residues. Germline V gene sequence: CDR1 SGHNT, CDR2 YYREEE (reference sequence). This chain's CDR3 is CASSLDARNEQYF. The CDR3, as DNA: TGTGCCAGCAGCTTGGATGCCAGAAACGAGCAGTACTTC.

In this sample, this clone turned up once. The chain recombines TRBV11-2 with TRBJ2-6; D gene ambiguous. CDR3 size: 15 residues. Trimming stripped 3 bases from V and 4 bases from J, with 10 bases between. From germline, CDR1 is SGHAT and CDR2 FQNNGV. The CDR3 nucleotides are TGTGCCAGCAGCTTGGCCGGGTCCGGGGCCAACGTCCTGACTTTC. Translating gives CASSLAGSGANVLTF.

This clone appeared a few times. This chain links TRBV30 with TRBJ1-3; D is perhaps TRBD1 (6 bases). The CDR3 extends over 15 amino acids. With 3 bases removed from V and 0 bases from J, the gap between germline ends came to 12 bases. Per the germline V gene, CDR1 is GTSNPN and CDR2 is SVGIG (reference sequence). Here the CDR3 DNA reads TGTGCCTGGAGAGGCCAGGGGAACTCTGGAAACACCATATATTTT. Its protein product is CAWRGQGNSGNTIYF.

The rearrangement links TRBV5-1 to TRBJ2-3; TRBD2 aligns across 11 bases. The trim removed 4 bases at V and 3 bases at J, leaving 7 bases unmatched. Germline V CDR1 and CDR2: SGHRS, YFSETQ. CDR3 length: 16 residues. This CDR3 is CASSPVASGGTDTQYF. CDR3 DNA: TGCGCCAGCAGCCCGGTGGCTAGCGGGGGGACAGATACGCAGTATTTT.

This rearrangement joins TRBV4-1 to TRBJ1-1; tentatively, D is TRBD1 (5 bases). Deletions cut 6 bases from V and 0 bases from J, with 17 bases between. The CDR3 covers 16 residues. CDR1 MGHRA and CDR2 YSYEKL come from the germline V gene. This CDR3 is CASSSSGGGMNTEAFF. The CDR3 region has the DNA TGCGCCAGCAGTTCTTCTGGGGGGGGGATGAACACTGAAGCTTTCTTT.

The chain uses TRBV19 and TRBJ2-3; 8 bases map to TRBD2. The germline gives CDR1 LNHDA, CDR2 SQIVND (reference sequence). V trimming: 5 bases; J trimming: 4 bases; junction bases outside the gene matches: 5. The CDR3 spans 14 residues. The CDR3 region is CASSAFGGADTQYF. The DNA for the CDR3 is TGTGCCAGTAGTGCGTTCGGGGGGGCAGATACGCAGTATTTT.

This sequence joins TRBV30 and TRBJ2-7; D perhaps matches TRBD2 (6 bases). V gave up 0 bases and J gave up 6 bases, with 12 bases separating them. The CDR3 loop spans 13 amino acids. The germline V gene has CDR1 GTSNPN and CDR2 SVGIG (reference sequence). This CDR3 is CAWSVMAEGEQYF. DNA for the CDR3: TGTGCCTGGAGTGTAATGGCGGAGGGCGAGCAGTACTTC.

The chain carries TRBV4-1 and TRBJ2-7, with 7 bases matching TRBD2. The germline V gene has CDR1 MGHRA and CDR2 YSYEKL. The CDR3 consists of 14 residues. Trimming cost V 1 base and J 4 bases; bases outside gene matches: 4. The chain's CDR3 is CASSQVLAVYEQYF. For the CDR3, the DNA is TGCGCCAGCAGCCAAGTCCTAGCGGTGTACGAGCAGTACTTC.

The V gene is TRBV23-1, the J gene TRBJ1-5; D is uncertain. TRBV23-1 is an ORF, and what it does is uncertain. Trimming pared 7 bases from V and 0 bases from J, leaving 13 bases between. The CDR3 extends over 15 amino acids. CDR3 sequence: CASTASGDSNQPQHF. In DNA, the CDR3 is TGCGCCAGCACTGCCTCGGGTGATAGCAATCAGCCCCAGCATTTT.

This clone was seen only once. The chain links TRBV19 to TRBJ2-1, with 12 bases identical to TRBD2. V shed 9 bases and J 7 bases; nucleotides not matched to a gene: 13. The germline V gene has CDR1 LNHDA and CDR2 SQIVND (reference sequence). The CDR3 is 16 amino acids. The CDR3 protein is CASSPRLAGGRNEQFF. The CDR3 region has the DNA TGTGCCAGCAGTCCCCGGCTAGCGGGGGGGCGGAATGAGCAGTTCTTC.

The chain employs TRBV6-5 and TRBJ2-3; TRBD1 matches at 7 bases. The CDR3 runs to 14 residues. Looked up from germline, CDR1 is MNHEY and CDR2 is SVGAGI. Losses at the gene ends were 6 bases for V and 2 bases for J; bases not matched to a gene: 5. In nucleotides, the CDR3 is TGTGCCAGCAGCTTCGACAGGGCCACAGATACGCAGTATTTT. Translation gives CASSFDRATDTQYF.

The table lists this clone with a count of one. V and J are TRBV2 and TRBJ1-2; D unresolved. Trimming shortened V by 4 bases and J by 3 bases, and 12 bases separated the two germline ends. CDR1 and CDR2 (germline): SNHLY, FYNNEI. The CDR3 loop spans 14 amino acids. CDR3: CASSVMQADYGYTF. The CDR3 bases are TGTGCCAGCAGTGTAATGCAGGCTGACTATGGCTACACCTTC.